The rows below give T cell receptor beta chains drawn from one sample of a study of tumor and adjacent non-tumor tissue in lung cancer. TCRdb used MiXCR to reprocess the multiplex PCR reads, holding one entry per CDR3 protein. The sample lists around 60,000 distinct CDR3 sequences, 61% occurring once. Sample: distant non-tumor lung tissue. The receptors here all came from a man in his sixties or seventies with non-small cell lung cancer. Both conserved end residues are part of each CDR3. A D gene is named only where the DNA matches it firmly. A row's size may be missing; if present it is once, few, many or a size class.

CDR3 | DNA | length | D | size | J | V
CASSLNQWVGGTDTHYF | TGTGCCAGCAGCCTAAATCAGTGGGTGGGTGGCACAGATACGCACTATTTT | 17 | . | . | TRBJ2-3 | TRBV11-2
CASSYEGVRPPLHF | TGTGCCAGCAGTTACGAGGGGGTGCGTCCACCCCTCCACTTT | 14 | . | . | TRBJ1-6 | TRBV6-5
CSARLAECEQHF | TGCAGTGCTAGACTAGCGGAGTGCGAGCAGCACTTC | 12 | TRBD2 | . | TRBJ2-7 | TRBV20-1
CTNSFPGAAGELFF | TGTACCAACAGCTTTCCGGGGGCGGCCGGGGAGCTGTTTTTT | 14 | . | . | TRBJ2-2 | TRBV5-4
CASSRGQGASGNTIYF | TGTGCCAGCAGCAGAGGACAGGGGGCATCTGGAAACACCATATATTTT | 16 | TRBD1 | . | TRBJ1-3 | TRBV7-9
CASSPTQGMVSPLHF | TGTGCCAGCAGCCCAACCCAGGGGATGGTTTCACCCCTCCACTTT | 15 | . | . | TRBJ1-6 | TRBV7-9
CASMYERGSKTQYF | TGTGCCAGCATGTATGAGCGGGGGTCGAAGACCCAGTACTTC | 14 | TRBD2 | . | TRBJ2-5 | TRBV25-1
CASSFTDTEAFF | TGTGCCAGCAGCTTTACTGACACTGAAGCTTTCTTT | 12 | . | many | TRBJ1-1 | TRBV11-2
CSARDGGDPQETQYF | TGCAGTGCTAGAGACGGGGGGGACCCTCAAGAGACCCAGTACTTC | 15 | TRBD2 | many | TRBJ2-5 | TRBV20-1
CASSSGTEGETQYF | TGTGCCAGCAGCTCCGGGACAGAGGGTGAGACCCAGTACTTC | 14 | TRBD1 | . | TRBJ2-5 | TRBV7-9
CASGSLDRGSSYEQYF | TGTGCCAGCGGCTCCCTGGACAGGGGCAGCTCCTACGAGCAGTACTTC | 16 | TRBD1 | . | TRBJ2-7 | TRBV11-2
CASSKNLAGDSYEQYF | TGTGCCAGCAGTAAAAATCTAGCGGGGGATTCCTACGAGCAGTACTTC | 16 | TRBD2 | few | TRBJ2-7 | TRBV7-8
CAISEGRSSYEQHF | TGTGCCATCAGTGAAGGCAGGAGCTCCTACGAGCAGCACTTC | 14 | . | . | TRBJ2-7 | TRBV10-3
CASPQGTGELFF | TGTGCCAGTCCACAGGGGACCGGGGAGCTGTTTTTT | 12 | TRBD1 | . | TRBJ2-2 | TRBV11-2
CAISQTGCDDEQHF | TGTGCCATCAGCCAGACCGGTTGCGACGACGAGCAGCACTTC | 14 | . | . | TRBJ2-7 | TRBV10-3